This paragraph covers one T cell receptor beta chain sequence. Its antigen remains unknown. The sample belongs to a study of T cells expressing NK-cell markers. TCRdb reprocessed the 5' RACE reads and reports one entry per CDR3 protein, with no DNA. This sample contains about 550,000 distinct CDR3 sequences. This CDR3 contains 16 residues. Germline-derived CDR1 and CDR2 are LGHNA and YSLEER. Regarding the study as a whole: For about 6 donors, the dominant NKG2C+ clonotypes made up about 1.0-7.5% of their CD8+ T cells. A handful of donors likewise had their CD3+CD56-NKG2C+ fraction led by these clonotypes.

The rearrangement joins TRBV4-3 to TRBJ2-3; TCRdb's D call, TRBD2, is unchecked because there is no DNA. The TCR sequence derives from a man between 18 and 29 years old in good health. Sequencing used blood T cells: a sorted CD56 or NKG2C T cell subset, CD4+ or CD8+ T cells, or bulk PBMC T cells (not recorded which). The CDR3 reads CASSQDGREGTDTQYF.